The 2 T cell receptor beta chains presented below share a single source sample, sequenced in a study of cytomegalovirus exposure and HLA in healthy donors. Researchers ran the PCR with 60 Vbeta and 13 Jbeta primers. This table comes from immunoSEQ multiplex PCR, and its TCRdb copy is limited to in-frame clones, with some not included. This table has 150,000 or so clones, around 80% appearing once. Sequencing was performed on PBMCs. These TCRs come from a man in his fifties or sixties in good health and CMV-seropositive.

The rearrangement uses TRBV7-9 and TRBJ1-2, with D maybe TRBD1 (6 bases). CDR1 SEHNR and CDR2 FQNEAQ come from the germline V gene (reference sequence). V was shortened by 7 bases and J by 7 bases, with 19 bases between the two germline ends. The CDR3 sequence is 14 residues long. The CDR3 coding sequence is TGTGCCAGCACCACGGCGGCGGGGGCGGGTGGCTACACCTTC. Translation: CASTTAAGAGGYTF.

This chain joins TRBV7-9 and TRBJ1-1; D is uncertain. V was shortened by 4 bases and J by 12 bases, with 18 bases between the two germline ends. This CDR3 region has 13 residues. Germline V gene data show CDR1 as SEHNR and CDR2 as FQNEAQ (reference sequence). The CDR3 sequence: CASSSNGPEGTFF. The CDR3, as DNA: TGTGCCAGCAGCTCTAATGGACCGGAGGGCACTTTCTTT.